The entry below describes one T cell receptor beta chain. Its antigen remains unknown. This record belongs to a study of cytotoxic CD8 clonotypes in ibrutinib-treated CLL. Turning to the study itself: For this cohort, patients were ten to twelve relapsed/refractory and about 14 treatment-naive, while under 18 were IGHV unmutated. Response samples came after a median about 11 months of treatment, range 6 to 36.

Study-wide points: Measured clonality at baseline was greater than in age-matched healthy donors and tracked with circulating CD8+ T-cell counts.

The planned depth of sequencing spanned 1 in 200,000 to 1 in 1 million T cells. Method: immunoSEQ multiplex PCR; TCRdb's copy keeps in-frame clones and lacks some. The sample yields around 250,000 clones, 70% seen once. The germline V gene encodes CDR1 MDHEN and CDR2 SYDVKM. CDR3 length equals 13 residues. V lost 3 bases and J 8 bases, leaving 10 bases between the germline ends. This sample comprised PBMCs, obtained after 24 months of ibrutinib treatment. This receptor was identified in a human donor with chronic lymphocytic leukemia. The chain uses TRBV28 and TRBJ2-2, with D hard to call. The CDR3 region is CASSFSGRGELFF. As DNA, the CDR3 is TGTGCCAGCAGTTTTAGTGGGCGAGGGGAGCTGTTTTTT.